The 32 T cell receptor beta chains reported below all come from one sample, sequenced in a study of T cell responses to AZD1222 COVID-19 vaccine. The data were produced by immunoSEQ multiplex PCR, yet TCRdb's version contains in-frame clones alone and is incomplete. The profile shows some 110,000 clones, around 92% of them singletons. The sample consisted of peripheral blood, taken on day 0 of AZD1222 vaccination. These TCRs come from an adult in good health.

In nucleotides, the CDR3 is TGTGCCAGCAGTGACCTAGCGGGGGTTTACTACGAGCAGTACTTC. Protein product: CASSDLAGVYYEQYF. V is TRBV6-1 and J is TRBJ2-7, with 10 bases that match TRBD2. The CDR3 consists of 15 residues. The junction had 5 bases not matched to a gene; V was cut back by 3 bases and J by 3 bases. The V gene's germline CDR1 is MNHNS and CDR2 SASEGT.

In this sample, this clone turned up once. This chain uses TRBV3-1 (or the pseudogene TRBV3-2) with TRBJ1-5; no firm D call. The germline V gene has CDR1 LGHDT and CDR2 YNNKEL (reference sequence). There are 15 residues in the CDR3. V dropped 1 base and J dropped 0 bases, with 7 bases sitting between them. CDR3 sequence reads: CASSQGAYSNQPQHF. CDR3 bases: TGTGCCAGCAGCCAAGGAGCATATAGCAATCAGCCCCAGCATTTT.

The V gene is TRBV11-2, the J gene TRBJ2-2; no reliable D call. Trimming stripped 1 base from V and 8 bases from J, with 11 bases between. This CDR3 has 14 amino acids. Germline loops: CDR1 SGHAT, CDR2 FQNNGV. The CDR3 spells CASSLVLVRGELFF. CDR3 DNA sequence: TGTGCCAGCAGCTTAGTTCTAGTCCGGGGGGAGCTGTTTTTT. The full variable domain, its missing parts supplied by reference TRBV11-2 and TRBJ2-2, is EAGVAQSPRYKIIEKRQSVAFWCNPISGHATLYWYQQILGQGPKLLIQFQNNGVVDDSQLPKDRFSAERLKGVDSTLKIQPAKLEDSAVYLCASSLVLVRGELFFGEGSRLTVL.

V gene TRBV2 combines with J gene TRBJ2-7; D is uncertain. The CDR3 extends over 11 amino acids. V was trimmed by 7 bases and J by 3 bases, leaving 7 bases between them. Germline CDR1 is SNHLY and CDR2 is FYNNEI. In DNA, the CDR3 is TGTGCCAGCAAGGTCTACTACGAGCAGTACTTC. It codes for CASKVYYEQYF.

The chain combines TRBV20-1 with TRBJ1-5, with D maybe TRBD1 (6 bases). Germline CDR1 DFQATT, CDR2 SNEGSKA (reference sequence). The CDR3 contains 16 residues. Trimming removed 3 bases at V and 4 bases at J, with 19 bases between. CDR3: CSASFAGAGDNQPQHF. Here the CDR3 DNA reads TGCAGTGCTAGTTTCGCGGGGGCAGGGGATAATCAGCCCCAGCATTTT.

V and J are TRBV10-3 and TRBJ2-5; a possible D gene is TRBD2 (5 bases). V gave up 0 bases and J gave up 9 bases, with 14 bases separating them. This CDR3 is 14 amino acids long. CDR1 ENHRY and CDR2 SYGVKD come from the germline V gene. This CDR3 reads CAISESRIRGSQYF. The CDR3 DNA follows: TGTGCCATCAGTGAGTCGAGGATTAGAGGGTCCCAGTACTTC.

Only one count was recorded for this clone. The chain couples TRBV18 to TRBJ2-2; D may be TRBD1 (5 bases). CDR3 length equals 12 residues. V lost 6 bases and J lost 6, with 8 bases in between. Germline-derived CDR1 and CDR2 are KGHSH and LQKENI. The CDR3 is CASSQGSGELFF. The DNA for the CDR3 is TGTGCCAGCTCCCAGGGTTCCGGGGAGCTGTTTTTT. The whole variable domain, remainder taken from reference TRBV18 and TRBJ2-2, is NAGVMQNPRHLVRRRGQEARLRCSPMKGHSHVYWYRQLPEEGLKFMVYLQKENIIDESGMPKERFSAEFPKEGPSILRIQQVVRGDSAAYFCASSQGSGELFFGEGSRLTVL.

This clone was seen at least ten times. The V and J genes are TRBV27 and TRBJ1-4, with a weak D call TRBD1 (5 bases). Germline V gene data show CDR1 as MNHEY and CDR2 as SMNVEV (reference sequence). This CDR3 is 12 amino acids long. The V end was cut by 10 bases, the J end by 10 bases, with 16 bases between. The chain's CDR3 is CATRKERGKLFF. In DNA, the CDR3 is TGTGCCACCAGAAAAGAGAGGGGAAAACTGTTTTTT.

The CDR3 reads CSVGDGSRANYGYTF. CDR3 DNA sequence: TGCAGCGTTGGGGACGGGTCCAGAGCTAACTATGGCTACACCTTC. This rearrangement joins TRBV29-1 to TRBJ1-2; D perhaps matches TRBD1 (5 bases). CDR1 is SQVTM and CDR2 is ANQGSEA in the germline V gene. The CDR3 is 15 residues long. V gave up 4 bases and J gave up 0 bases, with 15 bases separating them.

V and J are TRBV12-2 and TRBJ1-1. TRBV12-2 is given as a pseudogene. The CDR3 loop spans 9 amino acids. This chain's CDR3 is CARRNEAFF. The CDR3 region has the DNA TGTGCGAGGAGGAATGAAGCTTTCTTT.

The V and J genes are TRBV10-3 and TRBJ2-5, with D hard to call. CDR3 length: 13 residues. Germline assignment: CDR1 ENHRY and CDR2 SYGVKD. V gave up 3 bases and J gave up 5 bases, with 10 bases separating them. CDR3 DNA sequence: TGTGCCATCAGTGACCGAGACTTGGAGACCCAGTACTTC. Translated: CAISDRDLETQYF.

The CDR3 region is CASSQIGAGGETQYF. CDR3 nucleotides: TGTGCCAGCAGCCAAATCGGGGCGGGTGGAGAGACCCAGTACTTC. The rearrangement joins TRBV11-2 to TRBJ2-5, with D perhaps TRBD1 or TRBD2 (5 bases each). CDR1 is SGHAT, CDR2 FQNNGV, per germline. Trimming left V 5 bases short and J 4 bases short, with 17 bases between. There are 15 residues in the CDR3.

The gene calls are TRBV6-5 and TRBJ2-5; possibly TRBD1 for D (5 bases). The germline V and J ends were trimmed by 6 bases and 5 bases, with 13 bases remaining between them. Germline CDR1 and CDR2: MNHEY and SVGAGI. The CDR3 is 13 amino acids. The CDR3 DNA sequence: TGTGCCAGCAGCCCAGGGTGGTTGGAGACCCAGTACTTC. Protein sequence: CASSPGWLETQYF.

This CDR3 is CASSYSGDASYEQYF. DNA of the CDR3: TGTGCCAGCAGTTACTCAGGGGACGCTTCCTACGAGCAGTACTTC. V is TRBV6-6 and J is TRBJ2-7, with D perhaps given as TRBD1 or TRBD2 (5 bases each). V was cut by 0 bases and J by 1 base, with 10 bases left in between. Germline V lookup: CDR1 MNHNY, CDR2 SVGAGI (reference sequence). The CDR3 length is 15 residues.

The J gene is TRBJ1-2, the V gene TRBV19; weak D call: TRBD1 (5 bases). The CDR3 spans 14 residues. The ends were cut back, 3 bases at V and 0 bases at J, with 8 bases in the middle. Germline V lookup: CDR1 LNHDA, CDR2 SQIVND (reference sequence). The CDR3 nucleotides read TGTGCCAGTAGTATTCAGGGAGCTAACTATGGCTACACCTTC. It is translated as CASSIQGANYGYTF. The complete variable domain, with remaining parts taken from reference TRBV19 and TRBJ1-2, reads DGGITQSPKYLFRKEGQNVTLSCEQNLNHDAMYWYRQDPGQGLRLIYYSQIVNDFQKGDIAEGYSVSREKKESFPLTVTSAQKNPTAFYLCASSIQGANYGYTFGSGTRLTVV.

This chain connects TRBV18 to TRBJ1-1; D is unresolved. V lost 3 bases to trimming and J lost 3 bases, with 11 bases between them. CDR3 size: 14 residues. Germline CDR1 KGHSH, CDR2 LQKENI. The CDR3 DNA is TGTGCCAGCTCACCCCCTACTAGGGACACTGAAGCTTTCTTT. Translated, it gives CASSPPTRDTEAFF. The full variable domain, in which reference TRBV18 and TRBJ1-1 provide the parts outside the CDR3, is NAGVMQNPRHLVRRRGQEARLRCSPMKGHSHVYWYRQLPEEGLKFMVYLQKENIIDESGMPKERFSAEFPKEGPSILRIQQVVRGDSAAYFCASSPPTRDTEAFFGQGTRLTVV.

This chain connects TRBV4-1 to TRBJ1-2; no clear D gene. Germline assignment: CDR1 MGHRA and CDR2 YSYEKL. Trimming shortened V by 1 base and J by 4 bases, and 10 bases separated the two germline ends. This CDR3 has 14 residues. The CDR3 nucleotides read TGCGCCAGCAGCCAAGTTTTGCATAGCTATGGCTACACCTTC. It specifies CASSQVLHSYGYTF.

The CDR3 DNA reads TGTGCCTCGTTTTGGATATTTCACTACGAGCAGTACTTC. Translation gives CASFWIFHYEQYF. The chain carries TRBV28 and TRBJ2-7, with D uncertain. With 11 bases removed from V and 3 bases from J, the gap between germline ends came to 17 bases. CDR1 MDHEN and CDR2 SYDVKM come from the germline V gene. The CDR3 is 13 residues long. The variable domain in full, completed from reference TRBV28 and TRBJ2-7, reads DVKVTQSSRYLVKRTGEKVFLECVQDMDHENMFWYRQDPGLGLRLIYFSYDVKMKEKGDIPEGYSVSREKKERFSLILESASTNQTSMYLCASFWIFHYEQYFGPGTRLTVT.

V is TRBV10-3 and J is TRBJ2-1, with a possible D match to TRBD2 (5 bases). The V end was cut by 5 bases, the J end by 8 bases, with 13 bases between. In germline, CDR1 is ENHRY, CDR2 SYGVKD. The CDR3 spans 13 residues. CDR3 coding DNA: TGTGCCATCAGTAGGACTGAGTTCGATGAGCAGTTCTTC. This encodes CAISRTEFDEQFF.

V usage is TRBV5-1 and J usage is TRBJ1-4; possibly TRBD1 for D (6 bases). The V end lost 4 bases, the J end lost 2 bases, and 12 bases lay between the germline ends. Germline CDR1 reads SGHRS; CDR2 reads YFSETQ. This CDR3 contains 15 residues. CDR3 sequence reads: CASSPGERTNEKLFF. DNA of the CDR3: TGCGCCAGCAGCCCAGGGGAGAGGACTAATGAAAAACTGTTTTTT.

V and J are TRBV25-1 and TRBJ1-5; tentatively, D is TRBD1 (5 bases). The CDR3 sequence is 15 residues long. Trimming took off 8 bases at V and 0 bases at J, with 14 bases between the two ends. Germline CDR1 MGHDK, CDR2 SYGVNS. DNA of the CDR3: TGTGCCAGCGCGGGGGGACCGGATAGCAATCAGCCCCAGCATTTT. This sequence encodes CASAGGPDSNQPQHF.

This chain joins TRBV28 and TRBJ1-1; D call uncertain. The germline gives CDR1 MDHEN, CDR2 SYDVKM. Trimming shortened V by 5 bases and J by 3 bases, and 16 bases separated the two germline ends. The CDR3 runs to 15 residues. CDR3 loop: CASSPRERWDTEAFF. As DNA, the CDR3 is TGTGCCAGCAGTCCCCGGGAGCGTTGGGACACTGAAGCTTTCTTT.

V is TRBV19 and J is TRBJ2-1; 13 bases fit TRBD2. The CDR3 extends over 19 amino acids. Trimming cost V 5 bases and J 0 bases; bases outside gene matches: 10. Germline CDR1 and CDR2: LNHDA and SQIVND (reference sequence). The CDR3 spells CASSVRLAGGPSSYNEQFF. The CDR3 DNA reads TGTGCCAGTAGTGTCCGACTAGCGGGAGGTCCTAGCTCCTACAATGAGCAGTTCTTC.

This clone came up once. The chain carries TRBV9 and TRBJ2-1; 8 nucleotides agree with TRBD1. Trimming removed 4 bases from V and 7 bases from J; junction bases left unmatched: 10. The CDR3 consists of 15 residues. The germline V gene encodes CDR1 SGDLS and CDR2 YYNGEE. This chain's CDR3 is CASSLWDRPGNEQFF. In DNA, the CDR3 is TGTGCCAGCAGCTTGTGGGACAGGCCGGGGAATGAGCAGTTCTTC.

This chain uses TRBV5-6 with TRBJ1-2; D remains unclear. V lost 1 base and J 5 bases, leaving 15 bases between the germline ends. The CDR3 spans 15 residues. Germline-derived CDR1 and CDR2 are SGHDT and YYEEEE. As DNA, the CDR3 is TGTGCCAGCAGCTTGTTCGGCGGAGTTACATATGGCTACACCTTC. Amino acid sequence: CASSLFGGVTYGYTF. Variable domain in full (rest from reference TRBV5-6 and TRBJ1-2): DAGVTQSPTHLIKTRGQQVTLRCSPKSGHDTVSWYQQALGQGPQFIFQYYEEEERQRGNFPDRFSGHQFPNYSSELNVNALLLGDSALYLCASSLFGGVTYGYTFGSGTRLTVV.

The chain couples TRBV9 to TRBJ1-1; the D is unclear. V lost 4 bases and J lost 4, with 11 bases in between. The CDR3 runs to 13 residues. The germline V gene encodes CDR1 SGDLS and CDR2 YYNGEE. Here the CDR3 reads CASSSSLVTEAFF. For the CDR3, the DNA is TGTGCCAGCAGCTCAAGTTTGGTCACTGAAGCTTTCTTT. Based on the CDR3 plus reference TRBV9 and TRBJ1-1, the full variable domain is DSGVTQTPKHLITATGQRVTLRCSPRSGDLSVYWYQQSLDQGLQFLIQYYNGEERAKGNILERFSAQQFPDLHSELNLSSLELGDSALYFCASSSSLVTEAFFGQGTRLTVV.

This chain links TRBV2 with TRBJ1-5, with TRBD1 matching 8 bases. The CDR3 length is 19 residues. CDR1 is SNHLY and CDR2 is FYNNEI in the germline V gene. V dropped 4 bases and J dropped 0; count of bases not matched to a gene: 14. CDR3 in amino acids: CASSARDRIGPNSNQPQHF. CDR3 sequence (DNA): TGTGCCAGCAGTGCCCGGGACAGGATAGGACCTAATAGCAATCAGCCCCAGCATTTT.

The rearrangement uses TRBV5-1 and TRBJ1-2; D ambiguous. V was shortened by 4 bases and J by 8 bases, with 18 bases between the two germline ends. The CDR3 contains 14 residues. The germline gives CDR1 SGHRS, CDR2 YFSETQ. CDR3 sequence: CASSLEVGATGYTF. DNA of the CDR3: TGCGCCAGCAGCCTGGAGGTGGGAGCTACAGGCTACACCTTC.

The gene calls are TRBV5-1 and TRBJ1-2, with TRBD1 as a possible D gene (6 bases). This CDR3 has 14 amino acids. Trimming removed 3 bases from V and 3 bases from J, with 12 bases in between. CDR1 is SGHRS and CDR2 is YFSETQ in the germline V gene. Here the CDR3 DNA reads TGCGCCAGCAGCTCCCCGGACAGATACTATGGCTACACCTTC. Protein product: CASSSPDRYYGYTF. The full variable domain, with the rest looked up from reference TRBV5-1 and TRBJ1-2, is KAGVTQTPRYLIKTRGQQVTLSCSPISGHRSVSWYQQTPGQGLQFLFEYFSETQRNKGNFPGRFSGRQFSNSRSEMNVSTLELGDSALYLCASSSPDRYYGYTFGSGTRLTVV.

V gene TRBV10-3 combines with J gene TRBJ2-7; TRBD2 might be the D (5 bases). The germline CDR1 and CDR2 sequences are ENHRY and SYGVKD. The CDR3 totals 11 residues. Trimming stripped 8 bases from V and 6 bases from J, with 11 bases between. The CDR3 bases are TGTGCCATCGCGGCGGGCCTCGAGCAGTACTTC. Its translation is CAIAAGLEQYF.

This clone has more than one count but fewer than ten. The chain couples TRBV25-1 to TRBJ1-1; D perhaps matches TRBD1 (5 bases). The CDR3 loop spans 13 amino acids. Between the trimmed V and J ends, which lost 3 bases and 1 base, there was a span of 6 bases. Germline CDR1 and CDR2: MGHDK and SYGVNS. The CDR3 DNA follows: TGTGCCAGCAGTGAGACAGAGAACACTGAAGCTTTCTTT. This sequence encodes CASSETENTEAFF.

V and J are TRBV19 and TRBJ1-1, with TRBD1 identical over 10 bases. V lost 4 bases and J lost 1; bases outside the gene matches: 18. The CDR3 covers 20 residues. The V gene's germline CDR1 is LNHDA and CDR2 SQIVND (reference sequence). The CDR3 spells CASSSRPTGTGAPRNTEAFF. The CDR3 nucleotides read TGTGCCAGTAGTAGCAGACCTACCGGGACAGGGGCCCCGAGGAACACTGAAGCTTTCTTT.